The table lists the clone carrying this TCR beta chain with many counts. The antigen is not known. The CDR3 regions of TCR beta were amplified from RNA transcripts. RT-PCR in the first round (using the HTBI primer set) targeted the TCR CDR3. TCRdb used MiXCR to reprocess the multiplex PCR reads, holding one entry per CDR3 protein. Here the sample spans hundreds of thousands of distinct CDR3 sequences, roughly a quarter being singletons. Any patient presenting with uncontrolled infection, other autoimmune disease, pregnancy or lactation was left out. This record comes from a study of T cells in Graves' hyperthyroidism and ophthalmopathy. Study-wide background: Specimen type is peripheral blood, collected at initial diagnosis prior to any treatment. Points from the study as a whole: Most expanded thyroid clonotypes above 0.001 recurred in blood.

This CDR3 has 15 amino acids. Trimming cost V 4 bases and J 6 bases, with 15 bases left between them. The germline gives CDR1 MDHEN, CDR2 SYDVKM. The TCR comes from a woman in her thirties with Graves' ophthalmopathy. The rearrangement links TRBV28 to TRBJ2-2; D is uncertain. The sequencing sample was made of blood. The chain's CDR3 is CASSSEGTQPGELFF. The CDR3 DNA sequence: TGTGCCAGCAGTTCCGAAGGCACTCAGCCCGGGGAGCTGTTTTTT.